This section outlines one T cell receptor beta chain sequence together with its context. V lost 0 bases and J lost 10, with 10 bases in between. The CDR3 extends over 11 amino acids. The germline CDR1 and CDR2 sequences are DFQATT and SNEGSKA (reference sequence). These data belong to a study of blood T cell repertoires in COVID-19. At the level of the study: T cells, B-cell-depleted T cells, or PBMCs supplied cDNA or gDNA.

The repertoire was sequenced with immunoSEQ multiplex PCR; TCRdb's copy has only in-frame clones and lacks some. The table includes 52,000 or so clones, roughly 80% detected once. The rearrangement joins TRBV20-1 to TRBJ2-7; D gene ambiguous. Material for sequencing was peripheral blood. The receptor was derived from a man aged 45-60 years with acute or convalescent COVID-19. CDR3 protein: CSARDSYRQYF. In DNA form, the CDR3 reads TGCAGTGCTAGAGATTCCTACCGACAGTACTTC.